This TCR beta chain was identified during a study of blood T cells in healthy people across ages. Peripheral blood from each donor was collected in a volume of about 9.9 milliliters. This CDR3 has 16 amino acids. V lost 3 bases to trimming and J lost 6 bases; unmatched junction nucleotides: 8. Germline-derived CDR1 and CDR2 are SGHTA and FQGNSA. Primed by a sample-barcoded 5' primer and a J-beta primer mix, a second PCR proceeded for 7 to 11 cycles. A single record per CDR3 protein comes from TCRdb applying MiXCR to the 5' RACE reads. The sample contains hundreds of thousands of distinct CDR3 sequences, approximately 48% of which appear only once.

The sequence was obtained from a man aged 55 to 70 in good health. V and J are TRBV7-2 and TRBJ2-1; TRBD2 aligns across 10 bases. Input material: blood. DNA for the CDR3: TGTGCCAGCAGCTTGACGACTAGCGGGCGTGCCAATGAGCAGTTCTTC. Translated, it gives CASSLTTSGRANEQFF.